The source of this TCR beta chain is a study of blood T cells in healthy people across ages. Study observations and caveats: There was no known CMV status for donors, so expanded clonotype changes were possibly confounded. Long-lived donors had more naive CD4+ cells and higher diversity than aged donors.

Through a sample-barcoded 5' primer and a J-beta primer mix, a second PCR was run for about 6 to 11 cycles. TCRdb re-analysed the 5' RACE reads in MiXCR, keeping a single row per CDR3 protein. Of 1.5 million to 2 million distinct CDR3 sequences listed, more than 35% are singletons. On this clonotype itself: Its specificity is unknown. One end of the junction is discordant with germline, which a read error may explain.

Material for sequencing was blood. This clonotype was sampled from a human donor in good health.

In DNA, the CDR3 is TGTGCTAGCAGTAGATTGGCTTACAATGAGCAGTACTTC. Its translation is CASSRLAYNEQYF. The chain couples TRBV12-3 or TRBV12-4 to TRBJ2-1; D is undetermined. The DNA end is more similar to TRBJ2-7, so the J call may be wrong. The CDR3 is 13 residues long.